These 21 T cell receptor beta chains originate from one sample sequenced in a study of blood T cells in healthy people across ages. For the second PCR, which ran for 7 to 11 cycles, a sample-barcoded 5' primer and a J-beta primer mix were used. TCRdb analysed the 5' RACE reads with MiXCR anew, one entry per CDR3 protein. The sample lists 650,000 to 950,000 distinct CDR3 sequences, more than 40% occurring once. Input material: blood. The receptors here all came from a man aged 55 to 69 in good health.

This clonotype turned up a few times. This chain uses TRBV6-2 or TRBV6-3 with TRBJ1-5; 8 bases are shared with TRBD1. The V gene's germline CDR1 is MNHEY and CDR2 SVGEGT. The CDR3 is made up of 15 amino acids. V dropped 6 bases and J dropped 3; count of bases not matched to a gene: 7. The CDR3, as DNA: TGTGCCAGCAGACCGACAGGGGAGATCAATCAGCCCCAGCATTTT. It translates to CASRPTGEINQPQHF.

Regarding this clonotype: This may be a read error: a much more frequent sequence differs by one nucleotide. The J gene is TRBJ1-2, the V gene TRBV3-1; 10 bases are shared with TRBD1. The CDR3 is 14 amino acids. In germline, CDR1 is LGHDT, CDR2 YNNKEL (reference sequence). This CDR3 is CASSQTGTGDGHTF. The CDR3 DNA sequence: TGTGCCAGCAGCCAGACCGGGACAGGGGATGGCCACACCTTC.

This chain links TRBV4-1 with TRBJ1-4, with D possibly matching TRBD1 (6 bases). V lost 1 base and J lost 8, with 14 bases in between. The CDR3 runs to 15 residues. Germline CDR1 is MGHRA and CDR2 is YSYEKL. CDR3 amino acids: CASSQVGGAGEKLFF. CDR3 in DNA: TGCGCCAGCAGCCAAGTGGGGGGGGCAGGGGAAAAACTGTTTTTT.

This clonotype was seen repeatedly, ten times or more. The chain links TRBV10-3 to TRBJ2-1; D is ambiguous. V was trimmed by 8 bases and J by 5 bases, leaving 4 bases between them. CDR1 and CDR2 (germline): ENHRY, SYGVKD. This CDR3 is built from 10 residues. In nucleotides, the CDR3 is TGTGCCATCGGAAACAATGAGCAGTTCTTC. It codes for CAIGNNEQFF.

V is TRBV15 and J is TRBJ2-7; weak D call: TRBD2 (5 bases). The CDR3 runs 15 residues. Germline CDR1 is LNHNV and CDR2 is YYDKDF (reference sequence). Trimming cost V 1 base and J 3 bases, with 13 bases left between them. The CDR3 coding sequence is TGTGCCACCAGCAGAGGTGGGAGTCAGTTCTACGAGCAGTACTTC. Translation: CATSRGGSQFYEQYF.

Concerning this clonotype: A much larger clone lies one base from this, so it may be a read error. The chain uses TRBV6-2 or TRBV6-3 and TRBJ2-1, with D tentatively TRBD1 or TRBD2 (6 bases each). The CDR3 is made up of 14 amino acids. From germline, CDR1 is MNHEY and CDR2 SVGEGT. The CDR3 DNA reads as TGTGCCAGCAGTGACTCGACGGGGGCAGTTGAGCAGTTCTTC. Translation gives CASSDSTGAVEQFF.

This clonotype was detected only a few times. The rearrangement links TRBV6-1 to TRBJ2-1; D unclear. Deletions cut 4 bases from V and 4 bases from J, with 14 bases between. CDR1 is MNHNS, CDR2 SASEGT, per germline. The CDR3 consists of 15 residues. The CDR3 DNA reads TGTGCCAGCAGTGGAAGGACGGGTCTTTACAATGAGCAGTTCTTC. This encodes CASSGRTGLYNEQFF.

This clonotype has more than one count but fewer than ten. V usage is TRBV12-3 or TRBV12-4 and J usage is TRBJ2-5; D not certain. The germline V and J ends were trimmed by 6 bases and 5 bases, with 13 bases remaining between them. The CDR3 length is 13 residues. Here the CDR3 DNA reads TGTGCCAGCAGCCCCCACAGTGGGGAGACCCAGTACTTC. Translated: CASSPHSGETQYF.

The V call is TRBV6-2 or TRBV6-3, the J call TRBJ1-1; TRBD1 matches 11 bases. Trimming at V came to 6 bases and at J to 4 bases, leaving 7 bases not matched to a gene. Germline V lookup: CDR1 MNHEY, CDR2 SVGEGT. CDR3 size: 15 residues. The CDR3 loop reads CASSRTGGAGTEAFF. CDR3 DNA sequence: TGTGCCAGCAGCCGGACAGGGGGCGCGGGCACTGAAGCTTTCTTT.

The rearrangement uses TRBV6-2 or TRBV6-3 and TRBJ2-1; 7 nucleotides match TRBD1. The V and J ends lost 6 bases and 0 bases, in that order; junction bases with no gene match: 11. This CDR3 comprises 17 residues. CDR1 MNHEY and CDR2 SVGEGT come from the germline V gene. This CDR3 reads CASSPGQVLSSYNEQFF. For the CDR3, the DNA is TGTGCCAGCAGCCCTGGACAGGTTCTCAGCTCCTACAATGAGCAGTTCTTC.

This chain joins TRBV4-1 and TRBJ2-3; D uncertain. The V end lost 1 base, the J end lost 13 bases, and 12 bases lay between the germline ends. The CDR3 consists of 12 residues. The germline V gene encodes CDR1 MGHRA and CDR2 YSYEKL. Here the CDR3 reads CASSQGFYDKYF. In nucleotides, the CDR3 is TGCGCCAGCAGCCAAGGATTTTATGACAAGTATTTT.

This rearrangement joins TRBV5-1 to TRBJ2-5; TRBD1 matches 9 bases. V gave up 3 bases and J gave up 5 bases; unmatched junction bases: 8. The CDR3 spans 15 residues. Germline CDR1 reads SGHRS; CDR2 reads YFSETQ. The CDR3 region is CASSSPGQGDETQYF. Here the CDR3 DNA reads TGCGCCAGCAGCTCTCCGGGACAGGGAGACGAGACCCAGTACTTC.

A few counts support this clonotype. This rearrangement joins TRBV20-1 to TRBJ2-3; D call uncertain. The CDR3 is 12 residues long. V was cut by 3 bases and J by 2 bases, with 6 bases left in between. Germline V CDR1 and CDR2: DFQATT, SNEGSKA (reference sequence). This CDR3 is CSARPNTDTQYF. DNA for the CDR3: TGCAGTGCTAGGCCAAACACAGATACGCAGTATTTT.

The chain is built from TRBV7-2 and TRBJ1-2; 10 bases match TRBD1. V lost 4 bases, J lost 6 bases, and 2 bases stayed unmatched. This CDR3 has 13 amino acids. The V gene's germline CDR1 is SGHTA and CDR2 FQGNSA. The CDR3 region is CASSWGTGDGYTF. The CDR3 DNA reads TGTGCCAGCAGCTGGGGGACAGGGGATGGCTACACCTTC. The entire variable domain, with the rest obtained from reference TRBV7-2 and TRBJ1-2, is as follows: GAGVSQSPSNKVTEKGKDVELRCDPISGHTALYWYRQSLGQGLEFLIYFQGNSAPDKSGLPSDRFSAERTGGSVSTLTIQRTQQEDSAVYLCASSWGTGDGYTFGSGTRLTVV.

The V and J genes are TRBV12-3 or TRBV12-4 and TRBJ2-4; D gene ambiguous. The DNA end lines up better with TRBJ2-7; the J call may be wrong. The CDR3 runs 14 residues. The CDR3 loop is CASSLDTQSHEQYF. The CDR3 region has the DNA TGTGCCAGCAGTTTAGATACGCAAAGCCACGAGCAGTACTTC.

This clonotype was detected only a few times. This rearrangement joins TRBV9 to TRBJ2-3; 10 bases fit TRBD2. This CDR3 comprises 16 residues. Germline trimming cut 3 bases from V and 1 base from J; bases unmatched to any gene: 5. Germline lookup yields CDR1 SGDLS and CDR2 YYNGEE. CDR3 nucleotide sequence: TGTGCCAGCAGCGCTACTAGCGGGGAGGGCACAGATACGCAGTATTTT. It encodes CASSATSGEGTDTQYF.

The chain recombines TRBV6-6 with TRBJ1-5; possibly TRBD1 for D (5 bases). CDR3 length equals 14 residues. The germline V gene has CDR1 MNHNY and CDR2 SVGAGI (reference sequence). V lost 7 bases, J lost 0 bases, and 10 bases lay in between. The CDR3 loop reads CASNHGGSNQPQHF. CDR3 bases: TGTGCCAGCAACCACGGGGGTAGCAATCAGCCCCAGCATTTT.

In this sample, this clonotype turned up once. The rearrangement links TRBV20-1 to TRBJ1-6; D gene ambiguous. V lost 0 bases and J lost 5, with 20 bases in between. Per germline, CDR1 DFQATT and CDR2 SNEGSKA (reference sequence). This CDR3 comprises 18 residues. The CDR3: CSARDRPRADGDNSPLHF. The CDR3 coding sequence is TGCAGTGCTAGAGATCGACCGCGGGCCGACGGCGATAATTCACCCCTCCACTTT.

This clonotype occurred a few times. The chain uses TRBV20-1 and TRBJ2-5; 7 positions match TRBD2. V lost 3 bases and J lost 2; bases outside the gene matches: 3. The CDR3 loop spans 13 amino acids. Germline values: CDR1 DFQATT, CDR2 SNEGSKA (reference sequence). The CDR3 here is CSASGGSQETQYF. In DNA form, the CDR3 reads TGCAGTGCTAGCGGGGGGTCACAAGAGACCCAGTACTTC.

This chain joins TRBV4-3 and TRBJ1-1; no clear D. There are 13 residues in the CDR3. Trimming cost V 0 bases and J 8 bases, with 10 bases left between them. Looked up from germline, CDR1 is LGHNA and CDR2 is YSLEER. CDR3: CASSQDNWAEAFF. CDR3 nucleotides: TGCGCCAGCAGCCAAGATAATTGGGCAGAAGCTTTCTTT.

V and J are TRBV10-3 and TRBJ2-5; 9 bases fit TRBD1. V gave up 2 bases and J gave up 5 bases; unmatched junction bases: 6. This CDR3 spans 15 amino acids. Germline-derived CDR1 and CDR2 are ENHRY and SYGVKD. The CDR3 region is CAISEGQGPWETQYF. In nucleotides, the CDR3 is TGTGCCATCAGTGAGGGACAGGGGCCTTGGGAGACCCAGTACTTC.